A single sample is the source of the 4 T cell receptor beta chains below, sequenced in a study of T cell responses to AZD1222 COVID-19 vaccine. Generated by immunoSEQ multiplex PCR, the TCRdb table keeps only in-frame clones and is missing some. Of 100,000 to 150,000 clones in the sample, about 89% were seen once. Sequenced here: peripheral blood, sampled on day 0 of AZD1222 vaccination. The source of these receptors is an adult in good health.

The chain joins TRBV9 to TRBJ2-7, with D possibly TRBD2 on 6 matching bases. Germline CDR1 SGDLS, CDR2 YYNGEE. V gave up 2 bases and J gave up 0 bases, with 15 bases separating them. The CDR3 has 16 residues. The CDR3 is CASSVGGLQSSYEQYF. For the CDR3, the DNA is TGTGCCAGCAGCGTCGGGGGATTGCAAAGCTCCTACGAGCAGTACTTC.

The CDR3 spells CASSFSRLWSGYTF. The CDR3 nucleotides read TGTGCCAGCAGCTTTTCTAGGTTATGGTCGGGCTACACCTTC. The chain uses TRBV7-2 and TRBJ1-2; no clear D. V lost 3 bases and J 8 bases, leaving 16 bases between the germline ends. The germline CDR1 and CDR2 sequences are SGHTA and FQGNSA. The CDR3 extends over 14 amino acids.

V and J are TRBV7-2 and TRBJ1-5; D possibly corresponds to TRBD1 (6 bases). The CDR3 has 14 amino acids. Germline V CDR1 and CDR2: SGHTA, FQGNSA. V was pared by 7 bases and J by 4 bases, with 14 bases between. The CDR3 region is CASTSPQGNQPQHF. CDR3 nucleotide sequence: TGTGCCAGCACCTCCCCCCAGGGGAATCAGCCCCAGCATTTT.

Worth noting for this clone: Other DNA sequences from this sample encode an identical CDR3 as well. The rearrangement uses TRBV3-1 (or the pseudogene TRBV3-2) and TRBJ2-7, with D maybe TRBD2 (5 bases). V was clipped by 1 base and J by 7 bases, with 8 bases between them. From germline, CDR1 is LGHDT and CDR2 YNNKEL (reference sequence). The CDR3 spans 12 residues. The CDR3 spells CASSQGRGEQYF. The CDR3 DNA reads as TGTGCCAGCAGCCAAGGGAGAGGGGAGCAGTACTTC.